The rows below give T cell receptor beta chains drawn from one sample of a study of cytotoxic CD8 clonotypes in ibrutinib-treated CLL. Assay: immunoSEQ multiplex PCR; the TCRdb copy retains only in-frame clones and omits some. Of 110,000 to 150,000 clones listed, about 78% are singletons. Sequenced here: PBMCs, sampled after 24 months of ibrutinib treatment. All receptors come from a human donor with chronic lymphocytic leukemia. The CDR3 runs from the conserved cysteine through the conserved F or W. A D gene is named only where the DNA matches it firmly. Clone sizes are given selectively: once, few, many, or a class where the clone is expanded.

v_gene: TRBV29-1
d_gene: NA
j_gene: TRBJ2-3
len: 11
abundance: few
CDR3nt: TGCAGCGTGCAGCCAGGGGATACGCAGTATTTT
CDR3aa: CSVQPGDTQYF

v_gene: TRBV7-9
d_gene: NA
j_gene: TRBJ1-2
len: 16
abundance: NA
CDR3nt: TGTGCCAGCACCCTGGGGGCCCTCCCTCCGGACTATGGCTACACCTTC
CDR3aa: CASTLGALPPDYGYTF

v_gene: TRBV18
d_gene: NA
j_gene: TRBJ2-7
len: 14
abundance: NA
CDR3nt: TGTGCCAGCTCACCGGGGGTAGCGGCGGGGGAGCAGTACTTC
CDR3aa: CASSPGVAAGEQYF

v_gene: TRBV2
d_gene: TRBD2
j_gene: TRBJ2-7
len: 15
abundance: few
CDR3nt: TGTGCCAGCAGTGAGTGGCGGGAGGGCCCGTACGAGCAGTACTTC
CDR3aa: CASSEWREGPYEQYF

v_gene: TRBV5-6
d_gene: TRBD1
j_gene: TRBJ2-3
len: 17
abundance: few
CDR3nt: TGTGCCAGCAGCTTGTACACAGGGGCCCCAAGCACAGATACGCAGTATTTT
CDR3aa: CASSLYTGAPSTDTQYF

v_gene: TRBV28
d_gene: NA
j_gene: TRBJ1-6
len: 14
abundance: NA
CDR3nt: TGTGCCAGCACCCCCGGGACAAATTATTCACCCCTCCACTTT
CDR3aa: CASTPGTNYSPLHF

v_gene: TRBV5-5
d_gene: NA
j_gene: TRBJ1-2
len: 15
abundance: NA
CDR3nt: TGTGCCAGCAGCTTGGGTGGGGTACCAAACTATGGCTACACCTTC
CDR3aa: CASSLGGVPNYGYTF

v_gene: TRBV5-1
d_gene: NA
j_gene: TRBJ1-5
len: 15
abundance: NA
CDR3nt: TGCGCCAGCAGCCGCCTTGGGGGGGCCGGTCAGCCCCAGCATTTT
CDR3aa: CASSRLGGAGQPQHF

v_gene: TRBV7-8
d_gene: NA
j_gene: TRBJ2-3
len: 14
abundance: NA
CDR3nt: TGTGCCCTCAGTCCGCCAGGGACCACAGATACGCAGTATTTT
CDR3aa: CALSPPGTTDTQYF

v_gene: TRBV9
d_gene: TRBD2
j_gene: TRBJ2-7
len: 16
abundance: NA
CDR3nt: TGTGCCAGCAGCGTAGCTCCGGAGCGGGAGCAGGGAGAGCAGTACTTC
CDR3aa: CASSVAPEREQGEQYF

v_gene: TRBV19
d_gene: NA
j_gene: TRBJ2-3
len: 12
abundance: NA
CDR3nt: TGTGCCAGTGCGTTAGGTACAGATACGCAGTATTTT
CDR3aa: CASALGTDTQYF

v_gene: TRBV25-1
d_gene: NA
j_gene: TRBJ2-7
len: 15
abundance: NA
CDR3nt: TGTGCCAGCAGTGATCCCGGGCGCCCCGGAGGGGAGCAGTACTTC
CDR3aa: CASSDPGRPGGEQYF

v_gene: TRBV11-1
d_gene: NA
j_gene: TRBJ2-5
len: 13
abundance: NA
CDR3nt: TGTGCCAGCAGCAAGACAATCCAAGAGACCCAGTACTTC
CDR3aa: CASSKTIQETQYF

v_gene: TRBV7-2
d_gene: TRBD2
j_gene: TRBJ2-7
len: 14
abundance: NA
CDR3nt: TGTGCCAGCAGCAAAGGACTAGTTTCTTACGAGCAGTACTTC
CDR3aa: CASSKGLVSYEQYF

v_gene: TRBV5-5
d_gene: TRBD2
j_gene: TRBJ2-3
len: 17
abundance: NA
CDR3nt: TGTGCCAGCAGCTTGTCTGGTGCTACCTGGGGGGGAGATACGCAGTATTTT
CDR3aa: CASSLSGATWGGDTQYF

v_gene: TRBV2
d_gene: NA
j_gene: TRBJ2-1
len: 15
abundance: NA
CDR3nt: TGTGCCAGCATAACGGCCCGGCGAGCGAGGGTTGAGCAGTTCTTC
CDR3aa: CASITARRARVEQFF

v_gene: TRBV19
d_gene: TRBD1
j_gene: TRBJ2-7
len: 14
abundance: NA
CDR3nt: TGTGCCAGTAGTCCCGGGACAGGGGGCTGGGAGCAGTACTTC
CDR3aa: CASSPGTGGWEQYF

v_gene: TRBV7-2
d_gene: NA
j_gene: TRBJ2-6
len: 14
abundance: NA
CDR3nt: TGTGCCAGCACCCCCGGGTCTGGGGCCAACGTCCTGACTTTC
CDR3aa: CASTPGSGANVLTF

v_gene: TRBV11-3
d_gene: NA
j_gene: TRBJ2-7
len: 13
abundance: once
CDR3nt: TGTGCCAGCAGCTCGCCGGGAAACTACGAGCAGTACTTC
CDR3aa: CASSSPGNYEQYF

v_gene: TRBV6-4
d_gene: NA
j_gene: TRBJ2-6
len: 15
abundance: NA
CDR3nt: TGTGCCAGCGCCTATCAGCCCTCTGGGGCCAACGTCCTGACTTTC
CDR3aa: CASAYQPSGANVLTF

v_gene: TRBV19
d_gene: TRBD1
j_gene: TRBJ2-7
len: 15
abundance: NA
CDR3nt: TGTGCCAGTAGCGCAAGGGGGACAGGGGCCTACGAGCAGTACTTC
CDR3aa: CASSARGTGAYEQYF

v_gene: TRBV7-6
d_gene: NA
j_gene: TRBJ2-7
len: 14
abundance: NA
CDR3nt: TGTGCCAGCAGCTTAGGGGCCCCCTCGTACGAGCAGTACTTC
CDR3aa: CASSLGAPSYEQYF

v_gene: TRBV7-2
d_gene: NA
j_gene: TRBJ1-3
len: 15
abundance: NA
CDR3nt: TGTGCCAGCAGCCCCGGACACCTCTCTGGAAACACCATATATTTT
CDR3aa: CASSPGHLSGNTIYF

v_gene: TRBV28
d_gene: NA
j_gene: TRBJ2-5
len: 14
abundance: NA
CDR3nt: TGTGCCAGCAGTTTACCCGGGACGGTGGAGACCCAGTACTTC
CDR3aa: CASSLPGTVETQYF

v_gene: TRBV10-3
d_gene: NA
j_gene: TRBJ2-2
len: 16
abundance: NA
CDR3nt: TGTGCCATCAGTGAGTCTGGACAGCGCAACACCGGGGAGCTGTTTTTT
CDR3aa: CAISESGQRNTGELFF

v_gene: TRBV11-2
d_gene: NA
j_gene: TRBJ2-1
len: 13
abundance: NA
CDR3nt: TGTGCCAGCAGCACCGGGGGGCATGGTGAGCAGTTCTTC
CDR3aa: CASSTGGHGEQFF

v_gene: TRBV11-1
d_gene: NA
j_gene: TRBJ1-6
len: 15
abundance: once
CDR3nt: TGTGCCAGCAGCTTAGTCTCCCAGCCCGATTCACCCCTCCACTTT
CDR3aa: CASSLVSQPDSPLHF

v_gene: TRBV6-6
d_gene: TRBD1
j_gene: TRBJ1-2
len: 14
abundance: NA
CDR3nt: TGTGCCAGCAGCCGCTCCGGGACAGGGTATGGCTACACCTTC
CDR3aa: CASSRSGTGYGYTF

v_gene: TRBV6-1
d_gene: NA
j_gene: TRBJ2-5
len: 14
abundance: NA
CDR3nt: TGTGCCAGCAGTGAAGGGAACAGCCAAGAGACCCAGTACTTC
CDR3aa: CASSEGNSQETQYF

v_gene: TRBV5-4
d_gene: TRBD2
j_gene: TRBJ2-1
len: 17
abundance: NA
CDR3nt: TGTGCCAGCAGCTTGGCCCGGAGTAGCGGGGCATACAATGAGCAGTTCTTC
CDR3aa: CASSLARSSGAYNEQFF

v_gene: TRBV21-1
d_gene: NA
j_gene: TRBJ1-3
len: 15
abundance: NA
CDR3nt: TGTGCCCTGCCCGGGGGTCAGAACTCTGGAAACACCATATATTTT
CDR3aa: CALPGGQNSGNTIYF

v_gene: TRBV6-5
d_gene: NA
j_gene: TRBJ2-1
len: 16
abundance: NA
CDR3nt: TGTGCCAGCAGTTACGGGTCAGGGGCGGCCTACAATGAGCAGTTCTTC
CDR3aa: CASSYGSGAAYNEQFF

v_gene: TRBV9
d_gene: NA
j_gene: TRBJ1-3
len: 15
abundance: NA
CDR3nt: TGTGCCAGCAGCGTCGACACTGACTCTGGAAACACCATATATTTT
CDR3aa: CASSVDTDSGNTIYF

v_gene: TRBV18
d_gene: TRBD1
j_gene: TRBJ2-5
len: 13
abundance: NA
CDR3nt: TGTGCCAGCTACCAGGGGGCTGGGGAGACCCAGTACTTC
CDR3aa: CASYQGAGETQYF

v_gene: TRBV4-3
d_gene: NA
j_gene: TRBJ2-2
len: 13
abundance: NA
CDR3nt: TGCGCCAGCAGCCAAGTTGCTGCCGGGGAGCTGTTTTTT
CDR3aa: CASSQVAAGELFF

v_gene: TRBV7-2
d_gene: TRBD1
j_gene: TRBJ1-2
len: 15
abundance: NA
CDR3nt: TGTGCCAGCAGCTTAGGGGGACAGGGGGCGCTTGGCTACACCTTC
CDR3aa: CASSLGGQGALGYTF

v_gene: TRBV18
d_gene: TRBD1
j_gene: TRBJ1-2
len: 14
abundance: NA
CDR3nt: TGTGCCAGCTCACCATGGAAGGGGGCGCGTGGCTACACCTTC
CDR3aa: CASSPWKGARGYTF

v_gene: TRBV7-8
d_gene: NA
j_gene: TRBJ1-3
len: 16
abundance: NA
CDR3nt: TGTGCCAGCAGCTTAGGCCCCCCTAGCTCTGGAAACACCATATATTTT
CDR3aa: CASSLGPPSSGNTIYF

v_gene: TRBV7-9
d_gene: NA
j_gene: TRBJ2-7
len: 11
abundance: once
CDR3nt: TGTGCCAGTCAGGGGAGCTACGAGCAGTACTTC
CDR3aa: CASQGSYEQYF

v_gene: TRBV6-5
d_gene: NA
j_gene: TRBJ1-5
len: 12
abundance: NA
CDR3nt: TGTGCCAGCAGACGACCGGGACAGCCCCAGCATTTT
CDR3aa: CASRRPGQPQHF